A selection of T cell receptor beta chains follows, all from one sample in a study of shared clonotypes between healthy human individuals. The table came from immunoSEQ multiplex PCR; TCRdb's copy has only in-frame clones and leaves some out. The sample yields about 2.3 million clones, more than 80% seen once. The specimen sequenced was naive CD4+ T cells from PBMCs. Every receptor here comes from a man younger than 30 in good health. Some clones in this sample may be carry-over from other donors' samples. The CDR3 runs from the conserved cysteine through the conserved F or W. D genes are given only for firm matches. Rows give clone size only sometimes, using once, few, many, or a class for an expanded clone.

cdr3_aa	cdr3_nt	v_call	clone_size	d_call	j_call
CASSQEFPGRNQPQHF	TGCGCCAGCAGCCAAGAATTTCCGGGGAGGAATCAGCCCCAGCATTTT	TRBV4-1	-	-	TRBJ1-5
CASSYRDTEAFF	TGTGCCAGCAGCTACAGGGACACTGAAGCTTTCTTT	TRBV11-2	-	-	TRBJ1-1
CASSHSLSGAYTEAFF	TGTGCCAGCAGCCACTCGCTCTCGGGGGCTTACACTGAAGCTTTCTTT	TRBV5-6	-	-	TRBJ1-1
CASTGQGTSTDTQYF	TGTGCCAGCACCGGACAGGGTACATCGACAGATACGCAGTATTTT	TRBV25-1	-	TRBD1	TRBJ2-3
CASSPRTVSYEQYF	TGTGCCAGCAGCCCACGGACAGTCTCCTACGAGCAGTACTTC	TRBV7-8	-	-	TRBJ2-7
CASRPTGTGEQYF	TGTGCCAGCAGGCCGACAGGGACGGGCGAGCAGTACTTC	TRBV11-3	-	TRBD1	TRBJ2-7
CASSALGMDNQPQHF	TGTGCCAGTAGCGCTTTGGGCATGGACAATCAGCCCCAGCATTTT	TRBV19	-	-	TRBJ1-5
CAWNPSLAGAEQYF	TGTGCCTGGAACCCCTCTCTAGCGGGGGCCGAGCAGTACTTC	TRBV30	-	TRBD2	TRBJ2-7
CASSPGTGYEQYF	TGTGCCAGCTCACCAGGGACGGGCTACGAGCAGTACTTC	TRBV18	-	-	TRBJ2-7
CSVVRDSADTQYF	TGCAGCGTTGTCCGGGACTCGGCAGATACGCAGTATTTT	TRBV29-1	once	-	TRBJ2-3
CASRQQGDTQYF	TGCGCCAGCAGACAACAGGGGGATACGCAGTATTTT	TRBV4-1	-	TRBD1	TRBJ2-3
CASSLAGGGYEQYF	TGTGCCAGCAGTCTAGCGGGAGGAGGTTATGAGCAGTACTTC	TRBV6-5	once	TRBD2	TRBJ2-7
CASSVSGQGIYGYTF	TGTGCCAGCAGTGTGTCCGGACAGGGGATCTATGGCTACACCTTC	TRBV2	-	TRBD1	TRBJ1-2
CASSPLGQGASYEQYF	TGCGCCAGCAGCCCCTTGGGACAGGGGGCCTCCTACGAGCAGTACTTC	TRBV5-1	-	TRBD1	TRBJ2-7
CASSSLAGGGTDTQYF	TGCGCCAGCAGCAGCCTAGCGGGAGGGGGCACAGATACGCAGTATTTT	TRBV5-1	-	TRBD2	TRBJ2-3
CASSQAASGTADTQYF	TGTGCCAGCAGCCAAGCGGCTAGCGGGACCGCGGATACGCAGTATTTT	TRBV4-2	-	TRBD2	TRBJ2-3
CAISESGSSKYYGYTF	TGTGCCATCAGTGAGTCTGGGTCCTCGAAGTACTATGGCTACACCTTC	TRBV10-3	-	-	TRBJ1-2
CVRSLQAIRYGYTF	TGTGTCAGAAGCTTACAGGCAATTCGCTATGGCTACACCTTC	TRBV7-5	-	-	TRBJ1-2
CASSSSYLQGEQYF	TGTGCCAGCAGCTCCTCTTACTTACAAGGCGAGCAGTACTTC	TRBV11-1	-	-	TRBJ2-7
CASSHGGIRTDTQYF	TGTGCCAGCAGTCACGGGGGCATCCGCACAGATACGCAGTATTTT	TRBV28	-	-	TRBJ2-3
CAISEGTSGSQETQYF	TGTGCCATCAGTGAGGGGACTAGCGGCTCCCAAGAGACCCAGTACTTC	TRBV10-3	-	TRBD2	TRBJ2-5
CASRSNGRADTEAFF	TGTGCCAGCAGGTCTAACGGCAGGGCCGACACTGAAGCTTTCTTT	TRBV28	-	-	TRBJ1-1
CATSRPRGGSQETQYF	TGTGCCACCAGCAGACCACGGGGGGGCAGCCAAGAGACCCAGTACTTC	TRBV15	once	TRBD2	TRBJ2-5
CASSLTTGYSYEQYF	TGCGCCAGCAGCTTGACGACAGGGTACTCCTACGAGCAGTACTTC	TRBV5-1	-	TRBD1	TRBJ2-7
CASRPGTGELFF	TGTGCCAGCAGGCCCGGGACCGGGGAGCTGTTTTTT	TRBV5-6	once	-	TRBJ2-2
CASSLKTGRLTYEQYF	TGTGCCAGCAGTTTGAAAACAGGGCGGCTTACCTACGAGCAGTACTTC	TRBV28	once	-	TRBJ2-7
CASSFNPINTDTQYF	TGCGCCAGCAGCTTTAACCCTATAAACACAGATACGCAGTATTTT	TRBV5-1	-	-	TRBJ2-3
CASGSRLAGEVEQYF	TGTGCCAGCGGTTCGAGACTAGCGGGGGAGGTAGAGCAGTACTTC	TRBV11-2	-	TRBD2	TRBJ2-7
CASSSELPYEQYF	TGTGCCAGCTCGAGCGAGCTTCCCTACGAGCAGTACTTC	TRBV18	-	-	TRBJ2-7
CASSQEAGSDTDTQYF	TGCGCCAGCAGCCAAGAGGCGGGATCAGACACAGATACGCAGTATTTT	TRBV4-1	-	-	TRBJ2-3
CASSLDHTGEQYF	TGTGCCAGCAGCTTGGATCATACGGGCGAGCAGTACTTC	TRBV5-4	-	-	TRBJ2-7
CASSKDRTYEQYF	TGTGCCAGCAGCAAGGACAGAACCTACGAGCAGTACTTC	TRBV5-4	-	-	TRBJ2-7
CASSSDSGYTEAFF	TGTGCCAGCAGCTCGGACAGCGGGTACACTGAAGCTTTCTTT	TRBV7-2	-	-	TRBJ1-1
CASSLASNEQFF	TGTGCCAGCAGCTTAGCGTCCAATGAGCAGTTCTTC	TRBV7-2	-	-	TRBJ2-1
CASSLLGVGNTEAFF	TGCGCCAGCAGCTTGTTGGGGGTTGGGAACACTGAAGCTTTCTTT	TRBV5-1	-	-	TRBJ1-1
CASSLLPGQSEQYF	TGTGCCAGCAGCTTACTCCCGGGACAGAGTGAGCAGTACTTC	TRBV7-3	-	TRBD1	TRBJ2-7
CASSYSPSGSYNEQFF	TGTGCCAGCAGTTACTCGCCTAGCGGCTCCTACAATGAGCAGTTCTTC	TRBV6-6	-	TRBD2	TRBJ2-1
CASSSPSGRADTQYF	TGCGCCAGCAGCTCCCCCAGCGGGAGGGCAGATACGCAGTATTTT	TRBV5-1	-	TRBD2	TRBJ2-3
CATRDRGRSSNYGYTF	TGTGCCACCCGGGACAGGGGGCGATCCTCTAACTATGGCTACACCTTC	TRBV5-4	-	TRBD1	TRBJ1-2
CSVVTVSGQGVLLFF	TGCAGCGTTGTTACGGTGTCCGGACAGGGGGTCTTGCTGTTTTTT	TRBV29-1	-	TRBD1	TRBJ2-2
CATSRTNRGTGELFF	TGTGCCACCAGCAGGACTAACCGGGGCACCGGGGAGCTGTTTTTT	TRBV15	-	-	TRBJ2-2
CASSLALNVGEGEQYF	TGTGCCAGCAGCTTAGCGCTAAATGTCGGGGAAGGCGAGCAGTACTTC	TRBV7-2	once	-	TRBJ2-7
CAISDGVEVHTF	TGTGCCATCAGTGATGGGGTTGAGGTCCACACCTTC	TRBV10-3	-	-	TRBJ1-2
CASSRQGSNYGYTF	TGTGCCAGCAGCCGACAGGGCTCTAACTATGGCTACACCTTC	TRBV7-8	-	TRBD1	TRBJ1-2
CASSVASGRDPNEQFF	TGTGCCAGCAGCGTTGCTAGCGGGAGGGATCCCAATGAGCAGTTCTTC	TRBV9	-	TRBD2	TRBJ2-1
CASSADRGNQPQHF	TGTGCCAGCAGCGCAGACAGGGGCAATCAGCCCCAGCATTTT	TRBV2	-	TRBD1	TRBJ1-5
CSGSTYYNEQFF	TGCAGCGGTAGTACCTACTACAATGAGCAGTTCTTC	TRBV29-1	-	-	TRBJ2-1
CASSLDRARGYTF	TGCGCCAGCAGCTTGGACAGGGCAAGAGGCTACACCTTC	TRBV5-1	-	-	TRBJ1-2
CSINPRDSQETQYF	TGCAGCATAAACCCCCGGGACAGCCAAGAGACCCAGTACTTC	TRBV29-1	-	TRBD1	TRBJ2-5
CASRPGSRLYNEQFF	TGTGCCAGCAGACCGGGATCCCGCCTCTACAATGAGCAGTTCTTC	TRBV28	-	-	TRBJ2-1
CASSLGQTVNTEAFF	TGCGCCAGCAGCTTGGGGCAGACCGTGAACACTGAAGCTTTCTTT	TRBV5-1	-	-	TRBJ1-1
CASSGRGYEQYF	TGTGCCAGCAGCGGACGAGGGTACGAGCAGTACTTC	TRBV5-6	-	-	TRBJ2-7
CASSTQSPVNEQFF	TGCGCCAGCAGTACCCAGTCCCCGGTGAATGAGCAGTTCTTC	TRBV5-1	-	-	TRBJ2-1
CASRGQGRNQPQHF	TGTGCCAGCCGAGGACAGGGTCGAAATCAGCCCCAGCATTTT	TRBV6-6	-	TRBD1	TRBJ1-5
CASSLDRGPDTQYF	TGTGCCAGCAGCCTCGACAGGGGACCAGATACGCAGTATTTT	TRBV11-2	-	TRBD1	TRBJ2-3
CASSLHTEAFF	TGTGCCAGCAGTCTTCACACTGAAGCTTTCTTT	TRBV28	once	-	TRBJ1-1
CASSELARALGQPQHF	TGTGCCAGCAGTGAACTGGCCAGAGCCCTGGGTCAGCCCCAGCATTTT	TRBV6-1	-	-	TRBJ1-5
CASSQVGTSLYTQYF	TGTGCCAGCAGCCAAGTAGGGACTAGCCTGTATACGCAGTATTTT	TRBV14	-	TRBD2	TRBJ2-3